One sample yielded the 7 T cell receptor beta chains listed below, sequenced in a study of shared T cell receptors in the human thymus. Method: immunoSEQ multiplex PCR; TCRdb's copy keeps in-frame clones and lacks some. The sample lists 550,000 to 800,000 clones; 75% to 90% were seen once. The same sample was also studied in work on human thymus T cells.

The sequencing sample was made of thymocytes. Source of these receptors: a girl in the first two years of life with a congenital heart defect.

The V gene is TRBV14, the J gene TRBJ2-5; D unresolved. Germline lookup yields CDR1 SGHDN and CDR2 FVKESK. This CDR3 contains 15 residues. V was clipped by 0 bases and J by 2 bases, with 10 bases between them. The CDR3 DNA is TGTGCCAGCAGCCAAGATACAGCACCACAAGAGACCCAGTACTTC. Amino acids: CASSQDTAPQETQYF.

The V call is TRBV5-6, the J call TRBJ1-1, with D possibly being TRBD1 (5 bases). Germline CDR1 SGHDT, CDR2 YYEEEE. CDR3 size: 16 residues. V was pared by 0 bases and J by 5 bases, with 17 bases between. CDR3 loop: CASSLGPRETGTEAFF. DNA for the CDR3: TGTGCCAGCAGCTTGGGGCCCAGGGAAACAGGAACTGAAGCTTTCTTT.

This chain connects TRBV7-6 to TRBJ2-7; D is unresolved. Germline V gives CDR1 SGHVS, CDR2 FNYEAQ. This CDR3 region has 13 residues. Deletions cut 3 bases from V and 3 bases from J, with 9 bases between. The CDR3 region is CASSFEPGYEQYF. CDR3 sequence (DNA): TGTGCCAGCAGCTTTGAGCCCGGCTACGAGCAGTACTTC.

V is TRBV21-1 and J is TRBJ2-3; the table's D call of TRBD2 was not tested on the DNA. TRBV21-1 is noted as a pseudogene. The CDR3 covers 16 residues. Here the CDR3 DNA reads TGTGCCAGCAGCCCCAGGACTAGCGGGGAAGCAGATACGCAGTATTTT. Its protein product is CASSPRTSGEADTQYF.

The J gene is TRBJ2-3, the V gene TRBV29-1, with a possible D match to TRBD2 (5 bases). Germline loops: CDR1 SQVTM, CDR2 ANQGSEA. CDR3 length: 18 residues. Trimming removed 4 bases at V and 2 bases at J, with 25 bases between. The CDR3 coding sequence is TGCAGCGTTGCTGAGTCTTTCCTCGCTAAGCGGTCCACAGATACGCAGTATTTT. Its translation: CSVAESFLAKRSTDTQYF.

The chain recombines TRBV4-1 with TRBJ1-3; D is perhaps TRBD1 (5 bases). This CDR3 has 15 amino acids. V was trimmed by 3 bases and J by 0 bases, leaving 9 bases between them. Germline loops: CDR1 MGHRA, CDR2 YSYEKL. The DNA of the CDR3 is TGCGCCAGCAGCCATCGACAGTTCTCTGGAAACACCATATATTTT. Its translation: CASSHRQFSGNTIYF.

This clone turned up a few times. This chain joins TRBV7-2 and TRBJ2-2; 11 nucleotides agree with TRBD2. With 7 bases clipped from V and 4 bases from J, the junction kept 5 bases outside the gene matches. This CDR3 contains 15 residues. CDR1 and CDR2 (germline): SGHTA, FQGNSA. This CDR3 reads CASTRLAGPTGELFF. CDR3 coding DNA: TGTGCCAGCACCCGACTAGCGGGGCCCACCGGGGAGCTGTTTTTT.